This section outlines one T cell receptor beta chain sequence together with its context. This sample is drawn from a study of shared T cell receptors in the human thymus. Profiled with immunoSEQ multiplex PCR; TCRdb holds only in-frame clones, not every one. The sample holds approximately 580,000 clones, around 82% seen once. The V gene lost 5 bases and the J gene lost 3 bases, with 10 bases spanning the gap. The CDR3 runs 13 residues. In germline, CDR1 is SGHVT, CDR2 SQSDAQ. These data also featured in a second study, about human thymus T cells. As that report states: Healthy Finnish infants undergoing corrective surgery for congenital heart defects provided the donor material. Corrective heart surgery yielded the resections from which the thymus tissue came. Seemingly biased V and J gene usage marked thymic and blood repertoires.

What was sequenced was thymocytes. V usage is TRBV7-4 and J usage is TRBJ1-2; tentative D call: TRBD1 (5 bases). This receptor was identified in a boy younger than two with a congenital heart defect. The DNA of the CDR3 is TGTGCCAGCAGCCCCGGGGGGGACTATGGCTACACCTTC. Translation: CASSPGGDYGYTF.